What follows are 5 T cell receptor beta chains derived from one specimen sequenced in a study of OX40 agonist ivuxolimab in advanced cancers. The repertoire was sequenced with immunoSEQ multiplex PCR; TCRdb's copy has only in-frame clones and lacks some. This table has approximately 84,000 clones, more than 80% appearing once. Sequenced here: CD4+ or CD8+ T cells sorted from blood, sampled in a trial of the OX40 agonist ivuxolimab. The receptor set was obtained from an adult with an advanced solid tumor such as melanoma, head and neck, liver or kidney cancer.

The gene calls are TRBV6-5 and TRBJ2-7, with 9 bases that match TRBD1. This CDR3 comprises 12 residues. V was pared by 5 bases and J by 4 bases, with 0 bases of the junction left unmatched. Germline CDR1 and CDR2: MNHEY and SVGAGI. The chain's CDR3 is CASSGQGYEQYV. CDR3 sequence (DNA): TGTGCCAGCAGTGGACAGGGGTACGAGCAGTACGTC.

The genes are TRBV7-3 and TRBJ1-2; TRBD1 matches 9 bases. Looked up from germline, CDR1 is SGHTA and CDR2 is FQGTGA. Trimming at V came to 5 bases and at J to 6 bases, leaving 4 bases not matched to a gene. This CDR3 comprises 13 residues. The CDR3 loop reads CASSNRDRDGYTF. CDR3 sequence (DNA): TGTGCCAGCAGCAACCGGGACAGGGATGGCTACACCTTC.

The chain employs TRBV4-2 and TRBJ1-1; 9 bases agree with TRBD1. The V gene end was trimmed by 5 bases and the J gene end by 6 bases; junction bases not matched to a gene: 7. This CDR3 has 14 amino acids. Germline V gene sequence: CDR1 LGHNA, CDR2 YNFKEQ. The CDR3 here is CASSTGTGWAEAFF. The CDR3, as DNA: TGTGCCAGCAGCACCGGGACAGGGTGGGCTGAAGCTTTCTTT.

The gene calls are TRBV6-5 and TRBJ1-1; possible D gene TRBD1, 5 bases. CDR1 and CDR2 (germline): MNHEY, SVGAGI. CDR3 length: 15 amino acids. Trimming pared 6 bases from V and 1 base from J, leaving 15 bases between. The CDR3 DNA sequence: TGTGCCAGCAGGTTACAGGAGAGAGAGAACACTGAAGCTTTCTTT. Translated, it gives CASRLQERENTEAFF.

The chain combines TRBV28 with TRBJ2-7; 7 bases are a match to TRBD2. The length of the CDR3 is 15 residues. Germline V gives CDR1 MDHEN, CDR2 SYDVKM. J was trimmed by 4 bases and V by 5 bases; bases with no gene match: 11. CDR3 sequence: CASSTSRVGGYEQYF. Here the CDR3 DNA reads TGTGCCAGCAGTACCAGCAGGGTGGGGGGGTACGAGCAGTACTTC.